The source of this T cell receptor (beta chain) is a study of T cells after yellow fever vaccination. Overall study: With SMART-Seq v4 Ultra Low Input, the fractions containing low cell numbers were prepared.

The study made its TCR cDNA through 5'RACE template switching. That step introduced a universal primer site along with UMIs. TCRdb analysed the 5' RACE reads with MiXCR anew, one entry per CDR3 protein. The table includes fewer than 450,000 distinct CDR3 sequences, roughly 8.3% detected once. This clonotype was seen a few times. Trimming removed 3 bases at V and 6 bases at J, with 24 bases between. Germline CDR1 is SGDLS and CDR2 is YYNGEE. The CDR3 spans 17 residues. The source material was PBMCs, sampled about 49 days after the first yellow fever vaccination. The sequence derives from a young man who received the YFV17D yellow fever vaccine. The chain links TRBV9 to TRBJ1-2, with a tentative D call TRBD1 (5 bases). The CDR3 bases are TGTGCCAGCAGCGCCCCAGATATAGTAAGGCAGGGTGATGGCTACACCTTC. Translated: CASSAPDIVRQGDGYTF.